The clone carrying this T cell receptor (beta chain) turned up a few times. Its cognate antigen is unknown. V was clipped by 2 bases and J by 5 bases; unmatched bases: 6. CDR3 length: 14 residues. Germline V gene lookup returns CDR1 DFQATT and CDR2 SNEGSKA (reference sequence). These data belong to a study of T-cell memory formation after mild COVID-19. MiXCR was run by TCRdb on the 5' RACE reads, yielding one entry per CDR3 protein. Here the sample spans 110,000 to 150,000 distinct CDR3 sequences, under 30% being singletons. Overall study findings and caveats: CD4+ contracting clones were found mainly in CM and EM, and CD8+ ones in EMRA. Some clones that responded were present in memory (sampled pre-infection), which suggests cross-reactive memory joined.

The sequencing sample was made of PBMCs or a T cell subset sorted from them (not recorded which). This chain uses TRBV20-1 with TRBJ2-7; 10 bases line up with TRBD2. The clonotype originates from an adult woman who had mild COVID-19 (a few samples of this study predate the infection). Cell type and time point are not known. The CDR3 region has the DNA TGCAGTGCTAGAAAGCTAGCGGGAGTGAACGAGCAGTACTTC. Its translation is CSARKLAGVNEQYF.